The sequence of this TCR beta chain was determined in a study of neurological immune-mediated disorders. Background on the study: A relapsing-remitting course was seen in about 90% of the 34 multiple sclerosis patients and a secondary progressive course in 3. The study, taken as a whole, reports: No CDR3 amino acid sequences were shared by expanded clones across subjects, suggesting private repertoires in all groups.

This clonotype was detected ten times or more. The antigen is not known. The CDR3 is made up of 15 amino acids. Germline CDR1 reads SGHRS; CDR2 reads YFSETQ. V was pared by 2 bases and J by 4 bases, with 7 bases of the junction left unmatched. cDNA was made by 5'RACE with 10-nucleotide random UMIs. TCRdb called the 5' RACE reads again in MiXCR, with one record for every CDR3 protein. The data contain fewer than 85,000 distinct CDR3 sequences, 5% to 5.5% of them seen just once; the ten biggest clones take up roughly 2.2%. The rearrangement uses TRBV5-1 and TRBJ2-7; 9 bases fit TRBD1. Sequencing was done on a sample of PBMCs. The clonotype originates from a woman in her twenties or thirties with multiple sclerosis. CDR3 residues: CASSFGTGTGYEQYV. CDR3 bases: TGCGCCAGCAGCTTTGGAACCGGGACAGGGTACGAGCAGTACGTC.